A single sample gave rise to the 29 T cell receptor beta chains below, sequenced in a study of blood T cells in healthy people across ages. Combining a sample-barcoded 5' primer with a J-beta primer mix, a second PCR ran for roughly 7 to 12 cycles. TCRdb re-derived calls from the 5' RACE reads in MiXCR, one entry per CDR3 protein. The table has about 1,400,000 distinct CDR3 sequences, approximately 38% seen once; the top ten hold around 8%. The material sequenced was blood. The source is a woman aged 18-29 years in good health.

This clonotype was picked up a small number of times. The chain uses TRBV2 and TRBJ2-7; D call uncertain. The CDR3 extends over 10 amino acids. Germline CDR1 is SNHLY and CDR2 is FYNNEI. The V gene lost 8 bases and the J gene lost 5 bases, with 7 bases spanning the gap. The CDR3 region is CASLRNEQYF. Here the CDR3 DNA reads TGTGCCAGCCTCAGGAACGAGCAGTACTTC. Full variable domain (rest looked up from reference TRBV2 and TRBJ2-7): EPEVTQTPSHQVTQMGQEVILRCVPISNHLYFYWYRQILGQKVEFLVSFYNNEISEKSEIFDDQFSVERPDGSNFTLKIRSTKLEDSAMYFCASLRNEQYFGPGTRLTVT.

The V and J genes are TRBV5-1 and TRBJ2-7; perhaps TRBD1 as D (6 bases). V gave up 4 bases and J gave up 6 bases, with 32 bases separating them. The CDR3 has 19 residues. In germline, CDR1 is SGHRS, CDR2 YFSETQ. In DNA, the CDR3 is TGCGCCAGCAGCGCAAGGAAGACGGGACAAGGGGCTCGCCCTGGCGAGCAGTACTTC. As protein: CASSARKTGQGARPGEQYF. The full variable domain, completed using reference TRBV5-1 and TRBJ2-7, is KAGVTQTPRYLIKTRGQQVTLSCSPISGHRSVSWYQQTPGQGLQFLFEYFSETQRNKGNFPGRFSGRQFSNSRSEMNVSTLELGDSALYLCASSARKTGQGARPGEQYFGPGTRLTVT.

As regards this clonotype: Here the CDR3 omits its conserved ending phenylalanine or tryptophan, so a read error is the likely source. No DNA is shown, since the ends of the CDR3 on it are uncertain; the CDR3 is the one TCRdb lists. The chain links TRBV9 to TRBJ2-5; the table's TRBD1 call for D was not verified on the DNA. Per the germline V gene, CDR1 is SGDLS and CDR2 is YYNGEE. The CDR3 is 12 amino acids long, termini counted. CDR3 amino acids: CASSKGQETRYL.

The rearrangement joins TRBV6-1 to TRBJ1-6; no reliable D call. The CDR3 has 15 amino acids. V gave up 4 bases and J gave up 6 bases, with 13 bases separating them. Germline CDR1 MNHNS, CDR2 SASEGT. DNA of the CDR3: TGTGCCAGCAGTGCGTCCGGGCTTTTTAATTCACCCCTCCACTTT. As protein: CASSASGLFNSPLHF.

The chain carries TRBV20-1 and TRBJ2-1, with 9 positions matching TRBD1. Germline lookup yields CDR1 DFQATT and CDR2 SNEGSKA (reference sequence). This CDR3 is 18 amino acids long. V lost 6 bases, J lost 0 bases, and 15 bases stayed unmatched. CDR3 DNA sequence: TGCAGTGCAAACCGGGACAGGGATTCGCCTAGCTCCTACAATGAGCAGTTCTTC. It translates to CSANRDRDSPSSYNEQFF.

The chain uses TRBV6-1 and TRBJ2-7; D is undetermined. Trimming cost V 4 bases and J 7 bases, with 14 bases left between them. Germline assignment: CDR1 MNHNS and CDR2 SASEGT. This CDR3 has 13 residues. The CDR3 region is CASSVFAYNEQYF. CDR3 bases: TGTGCCAGCAGTGTATTTGCCTACAATGAGCAGTACTTC.

This clonotype was counted only a few times. The CDR3 region has the DNA TGTGCCACCAGTGTGCGAGTCCAAGAGACCCAGTACTTC. It specifies CATSVRVQETQYF. J is TRBJ2-5 and V is TRBV24-1, with D unclear. Trimming took 5 bases from V and 1 from J, leaving 7 bases between them. The germline gives CDR1 KGHDR, CDR2 SFDVKD. CDR3 length equals 13 residues.

This chain joins TRBV19 and TRBJ1-4, with 8 bases lining up with TRBD1. The germline gives CDR1 LNHDA, CDR2 SQIVND (reference sequence). Trimming at V came to 10 bases and at J to 7 bases, leaving 8 bases not matched to a gene. This CDR3 is 13 amino acids long. The CDR3 DNA reads TGTGCCACCTACGGACAGGGTTTTGAAAAACTGTTTTTT. This gives the protein CATYGQGFEKLFF.

This chain links TRBV20-1 with TRBJ2-1; 9 nucleotides agree with TRBD1. Germline V lookup: CDR1 DFQATT, CDR2 SNEGSKA (reference sequence). This CDR3 contains 16 residues. The trim removed 5 bases at V and 3 bases at J, leaving 11 bases unmatched. For the CDR3, the DNA is TGCAGTGCTGTCTCCGGGACAGGGCATTACTACAATGAGCAGTTCTTC. This translates into CSAVSGTGHYYNEQFF.

The J gene is TRBJ2-7, the V gene TRBV27; D gene uncertain. Germline V lookup: CDR1 MNHEY, CDR2 SMNVEV (reference sequence). The V end lost 3 bases, the J end lost 6 bases, and 15 bases lay between the germline ends. The CDR3 length is 14 residues. CDR3 sequence: CASSLFGSLSEQYF. The DNA of the CDR3 is TGTGCCAGCAGTTTGTTCGGGTCATTAAGCGAGCAGTACTTC.

This chain joins TRBV28 and TRBJ2-4; D might be TRBD1 (6 bases). Trimming cost V 3 bases and J 15 bases, with 21 bases left between them. Germline CDR1 MDHEN, CDR2 SYDVKM. The CDR3 is 14 amino acids. The CDR3 coding sequence is TGTGCCAGCAGTTTGGGGACGGGACACTATCTCCTGTACTTC. Translating gives CASSLGTGHYLLYF. The full variable domain, with the rest looked up from reference TRBV28 and TRBJ2-4, is DVKVTQSSRYLVKRTGEKVFLECVQDMDHENMFWYRQDPGLGLRLIYFSYDVKMKEKGDIPEGYSVSREKKERFSLILESASTNQTSMYLCASSLGTGHYLLYFGAGTRLSVL.

This clonotype showed up just a few times. The chain uses TRBV4-2 and TRBJ2-7; a weak D match, TRBD1 (6 bases). The V end lost 4 bases, the J end lost 6 bases, and 19 bases lay between the germline ends. CDR1 and CDR2 (germline): LGHNA, YNFKEQ. This CDR3 is built from 15 residues. Written as DNA, the CDR3 is TGTGCCAGCAGCCGCTCAGGGGTTTCAGCCTTCGAGCAGTACTTC. It translates to CASSRSGVSAFEQYF.

This clonotype came up a few times. V usage is TRBV20-1 and J usage is TRBJ1-1; 7 bases agree with TRBD1. CDR3 length: 14 amino acids. The V gene's germline CDR1 is DFQATT and CDR2 SNEGSKA (reference sequence). Germline trimming cut 3 bases from V and 8 bases from J; bases unmatched to any gene: 12. The CDR3 is CSARREGTAGEAFF. The CDR3 DNA reads TGCAGTGCTAGGAGAGAGGGGACAGCTGGGGAAGCTTTCTTT.

The rearrangement joins TRBV27 to TRBJ2-7; D is unclear. Trimming pared 2 bases from V and 3 bases from J, leaving 14 bases between. Germline V gene data show CDR1 as MNHEY and CDR2 as SMNVEV (reference sequence). The CDR3 has 15 amino acids. The CDR3 region is CASSLQAKVLYEQYF. DNA for the CDR3: TGTGCCAGCAGTTTACAAGCCAAAGTCCTCTACGAGCAGTACTTC.

The rearrangement links TRBV6-1 to TRBJ2-5; TRBD1 is a possible D gene (5 bases). V dropped 1 base and J dropped 5 bases, with 5 bases sitting between them. The germline CDR1 and CDR2 sequences are MNHNS and SASEGT. The CDR3 spans 12 residues. The CDR3 reads CASSEDRETQYF. The CDR3, as DNA: TGTGCCAGCAGTGAAGACAGGGAGACCCAGTACTTC.

V gene TRBV20-1 combines with J gene TRBJ1-1; D is undetermined. The CDR3 totals 14 residues. Germline values: CDR1 DFQATT, CDR2 SNEGSKA (reference sequence). V was trimmed by 1 base and J by 0 bases, leaving 9 bases between them. CDR3 protein: CSARGAHLNTEAFF. The CDR3 nucleotides read TGCAGTGCTAGAGGGGCTCATTTGAACACTGAAGCTTTCTTT.

The chain is built from TRBV13 and TRBJ2-3; D gene unclear. V was trimmed by 5 bases and J by 2 bases, leaving 11 bases between them. CDR3 size: 14 residues. The germline CDR1 and CDR2 sequences are PRHDT and FYEKMQ (reference sequence). CDR3 loop: CASSAKGTTDTQYF. The CDR3 DNA sequence: TGTGCCAGCAGCGCAAAGGGAACCACAGATACGCAGTATTTT.

The chain has TRBV2 and TRBJ1-1; D uncertain. Germline V gene lookup returns CDR1 SNHLY and CDR2 FYNNEI. The CDR3 has 15 residues. Trimming shortened V by 5 bases and J by 1 base, and 14 bases separated the two germline ends. CDR3 bases: TGTGCCAGCAGTTTGGCACGGGTCTCGAACACTGAAGCTTTCTTT. Translating gives CASSLARVSNTEAFF.

This clonotype came up once. The chain carries TRBV10-3 and TRBJ2-4; either TRBD1 or TRBD2 may supply D (5 bases each). The DNA end lines up better with TRBJ2-7; the J call may be wrong. CDR1 is ENHRY, CDR2 SYGVKD, per germline. The CDR3 is 14 amino acids. The CDR3 here is CAISAAAGSYEQYF. CDR3 in DNA: TGTGCCATCAGTGCTGCGGCAGGGAGCTACGAGCAGTACTTC.

This clonotype has just a few counts. The rearrangement uses TRBV4-2 and TRBJ1-2; D is ambiguous. V gave up 0 bases and J gave up 2 bases, with 10 bases separating them. CDR1 is LGHNA and CDR2 is YNFKEQ in the germline V gene. This CDR3 region has 15 residues. The CDR3 is CASSQDLSENYGYTF. The CDR3 DNA reads TGTGCCAGCAGCCAAGATTTGTCGGAAAACTATGGCTACACCTTC.

This clonotype appeared a few times. The CDR3, as DNA: TGTGCCAGCAGTCCGACACCGAGCTCCTACAATGAGCAGTTCTTC. Its protein product is CASSPTPSSYNEQFF. The genes are TRBV6-5 and TRBJ2-1; D is ambiguous. CDR1 MNHEY and CDR2 SVGAGI come from the germline V gene. This CDR3 contains 15 residues. V dropped 5 bases and J dropped 0 bases, with 11 bases sitting between them.

This clonotype was seen more than once but under ten times. The chain joins TRBV2 to TRBJ1-5, with 9 nucleotides matching TRBD1. This CDR3 region has 14 residues. Looked up from germline, CDR1 is SNHLY and CDR2 is FYNNEI. The ends lost 6 bases at V and 7 bases at J; junction bases unmatched: 7. In nucleotides, the CDR3 is TGTGCCAGCAGCGGGGGACAGGGCAGCCAGCCCCAGCATTTT. This encodes CASSGGQGSQPQHF.

As to this clonotype: One base away lies a much larger clone, so this may be a sequencing read error. The CDR3 sequence: CASALQFETQYF. Written as DNA, the CDR3 is TGTGCCAGCGCCCTACAGTTTGAGACCCAGTACTTC. The gene calls are TRBV7-9 and TRBJ2-5; D gene unclear. Germline V lookup: CDR1 SEHNR, CDR2 FQNEAQ (reference sequence). Trimming pared 8 bases from V and 5 bases from J, leaving 12 bases between. The CDR3 covers 12 residues.

The gene calls are TRBV4-1 and TRBJ2-3; D gene ambiguous. Germline CDR1 MGHRA, CDR2 YSYEKL. CDR3 size: 15 residues. V gave up 1 base and J gave up 10 bases, with 18 bases separating them. CDR3 residues: CASSQGTATEWAQYF. CDR3 coding DNA: TGCGCCAGCAGCCAAGGGACGGCTACCGAGTGGGCGCAGTATTTT.

V is TRBV20-1 and J is TRBJ2-7; 9 bases line up with TRBD2. J gave up 5 bases and V 2 bases, and 13 bases lay outside the gene matches. The length of the CDR3 is 16 residues. Germline V CDR1 and CDR2: DFQATT, SNEGSKA (reference sequence). The chain's CDR3 is CSARPPGAGGRDEQYF. CDR3 coding DNA: TGCAGTGCTAGACCTCCGGGTGCGGGGGGGCGCGACGAGCAGTACTTC.

Regarding this clonotype: At one boundary the junction diverges from the germline segment, which might be a read error. The chain is built from TRBV5-1 and TRBJ2-1; no reliable D call. CDR1 and CDR2 (germline): SGHRS, YFSETQ. The CDR3 sequence is 12 residues long. The CDR3 bases are TGCGTCAGCAGCTTGGCGGCGGTTGAGCAGTTCTTC. This encodes CVSSLAAVEQFF. Filled out from reference TRBV5-1 and TRBJ2-1, the complete variable domain reads KAGVTQTPRYLIKTRGQQVTLSCSPISGHRSVSWYQQTPGQGLQFLFEYFSETQRNKGNFPGRFSGRQFSNSRSEMNVSTLELGDSALYLCVSSLAAVEQFFGPGTRLTVL.

This clonotype showed up many times. The chain carries TRBV20-1 and TRBJ2-7; 7 bases are shared with TRBD1. Per the germline V gene, CDR1 is DFQATT and CDR2 is SNEGSKA (reference sequence). This CDR3 region has 11 residues. CDR3 in DNA: TGCAGCGCTCGGGACAGCTACGAGCAGTACTTC. Translation gives CSARDSYEQYF.

The chain recombines TRBV4-1 with TRBJ2-5; D gene unclear. V was trimmed by 2 bases and J by 8 bases, leaving 9 bases between them. There are 12 residues in the CDR3. Germline-derived CDR1 and CDR2 are MGHRA and YSYEKL. The CDR3: CASSQQQSTQYF. The CDR3 DNA is TGCGCCAGCAGCCAACAACAAAGTACCCAGTACTTC.

This rearrangement joins TRBV7-9 to TRBJ2-1, with TRBD2 matching over 8 bases. CDR1 and CDR2 from the germline V gene are SEHNR and FQNEAQ (reference sequence). Trimming took 11 bases from V and 1 from J; bases not matched to a gene: 10. The CDR3 runs 15 residues. The CDR3 DNA follows: TGTGCCCGCGAGGACAGCGGGAGTTCCTACAATGAGCAGTTCTTC. Translating gives CAREDSGSSYNEQFF.